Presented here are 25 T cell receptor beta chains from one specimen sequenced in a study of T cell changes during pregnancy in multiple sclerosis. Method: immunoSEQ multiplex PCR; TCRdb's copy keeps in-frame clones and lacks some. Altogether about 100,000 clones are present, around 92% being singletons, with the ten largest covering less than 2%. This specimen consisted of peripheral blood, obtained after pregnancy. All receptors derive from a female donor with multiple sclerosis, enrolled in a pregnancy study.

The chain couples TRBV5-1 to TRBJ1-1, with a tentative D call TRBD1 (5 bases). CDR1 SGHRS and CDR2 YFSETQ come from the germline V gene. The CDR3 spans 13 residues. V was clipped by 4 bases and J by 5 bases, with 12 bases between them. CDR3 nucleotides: TGCGCCAGCAGCCTTGGGGAGGGGACTGAAGCTTTCTTT. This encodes CASSLGEGTEAFF.

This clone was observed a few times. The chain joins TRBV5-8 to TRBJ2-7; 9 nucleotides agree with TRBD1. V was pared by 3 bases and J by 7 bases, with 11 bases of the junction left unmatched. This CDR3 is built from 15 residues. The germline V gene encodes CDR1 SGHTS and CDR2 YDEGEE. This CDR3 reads CASSYAGTGSSEQYF. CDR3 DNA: TGTGCCAGCAGCTACGCCGGGACAGGGAGTTCAGAGCAGTACTTC.

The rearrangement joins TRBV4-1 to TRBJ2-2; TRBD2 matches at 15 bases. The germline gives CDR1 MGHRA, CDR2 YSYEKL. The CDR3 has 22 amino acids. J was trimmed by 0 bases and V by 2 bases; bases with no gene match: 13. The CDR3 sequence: CASSQPTGTSGGSTPNTGELFF. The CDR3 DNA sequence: TGCGCCAGCAGCCAACCTACCGGGACTAGCGGGGGGTCTACCCCGAACACCGGGGAGCTGTTTTTT.

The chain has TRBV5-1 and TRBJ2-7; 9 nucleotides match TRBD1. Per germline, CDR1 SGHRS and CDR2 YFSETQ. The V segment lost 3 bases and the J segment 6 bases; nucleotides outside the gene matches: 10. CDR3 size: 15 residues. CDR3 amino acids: CASSSGTGPPFEQYF. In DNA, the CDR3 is TGCGCCAGCAGCTCCGGGACAGGGCCCCCTTTCGAGCAGTACTTC.

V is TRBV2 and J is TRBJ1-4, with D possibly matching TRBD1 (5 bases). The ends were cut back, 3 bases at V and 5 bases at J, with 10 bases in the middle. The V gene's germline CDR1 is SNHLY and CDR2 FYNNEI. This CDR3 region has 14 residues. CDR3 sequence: CASSEGGKNEKLFF. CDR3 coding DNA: TGTGCCAGCAGTGAGGGGGGAAAAAATGAAAAACTGTTTTTT.

The CDR3 protein is CASSYSGHTPGNTIYF. DNA of the CDR3: TGTGCCAGCAGTTACTCGGGACATACCCCTGGAAACACCATATATTTT. This sequence joins TRBV6-5 and TRBJ1-3; possible D gene TRBD1, 6 bases. The V gene's germline CDR1 is MNHEY and CDR2 SVGAGI. V gave up 0 bases and J gave up 2 bases, with 11 bases separating them. The CDR3 spans 16 residues.

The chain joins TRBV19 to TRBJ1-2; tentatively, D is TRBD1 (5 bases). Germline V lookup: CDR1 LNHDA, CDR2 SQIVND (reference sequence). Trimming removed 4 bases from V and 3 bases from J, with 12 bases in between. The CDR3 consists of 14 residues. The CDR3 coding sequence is TGTGCCAGTAGTACTAGACAGTCCTACTATGGCTACACCTTC. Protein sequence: CASSTRQSYYGYTF.

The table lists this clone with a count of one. This chain's CDR3 is CASSYTGANQPQHF. The CDR3 DNA sequence: TGTGCCAGCAGTTACACAGGGGCCAATCAGCCCCAGCATTTT. This sequence joins TRBV6-6 and TRBJ1-5, with TRBD1 identical over 7 bases. The V and J ends lost 2 bases and 3 bases, in that order; junction bases with no gene match: 1. The CDR3 totals 14 residues. Germline V CDR1 and CDR2: MNHNY, SVGAGI (reference sequence).

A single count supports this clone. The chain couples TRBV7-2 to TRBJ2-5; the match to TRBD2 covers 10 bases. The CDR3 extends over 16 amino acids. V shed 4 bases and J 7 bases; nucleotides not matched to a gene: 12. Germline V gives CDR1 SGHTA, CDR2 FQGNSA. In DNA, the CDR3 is TGTGCCAGCAGCTCAAGGAGCGGGGGGGCCCTCGGGACCCAGTACTTC. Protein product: CASSSRSGGALGTQYF. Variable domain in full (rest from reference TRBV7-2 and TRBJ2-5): GAGVSQSPSNKVTEKGKDVELRCDPISGHTALYWYRQSLGQGLEFLIYFQGNSAPDKSGLPSDRFSAERTGGSVSTLTIQRTQQEDSAVYLCASSSRSGGALGTQYFGPGTRLLVL.

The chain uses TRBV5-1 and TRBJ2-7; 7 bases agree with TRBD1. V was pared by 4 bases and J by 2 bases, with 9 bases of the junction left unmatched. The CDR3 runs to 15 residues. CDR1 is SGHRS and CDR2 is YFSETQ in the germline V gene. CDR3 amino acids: CASSRRQGSAYEQYF. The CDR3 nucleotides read TGCGCCAGCAGCAGAAGACAGGGCAGTGCCTACGAGCAGTACTTC.

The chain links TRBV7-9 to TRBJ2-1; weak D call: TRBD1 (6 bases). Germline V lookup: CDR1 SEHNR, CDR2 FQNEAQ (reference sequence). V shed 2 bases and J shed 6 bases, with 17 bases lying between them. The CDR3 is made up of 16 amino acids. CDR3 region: CASSLSRGVDGNEQFF. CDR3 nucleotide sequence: TGTGCCAGCAGCTTATCCAGGGGAGTAGATGGCAATGAGCAGTTCTTC.

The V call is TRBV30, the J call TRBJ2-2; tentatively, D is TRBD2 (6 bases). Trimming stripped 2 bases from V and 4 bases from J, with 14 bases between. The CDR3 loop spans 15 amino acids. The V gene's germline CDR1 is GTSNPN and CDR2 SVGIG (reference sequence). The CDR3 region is CAWSSGEIRTGELFF. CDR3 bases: TGTGCCTGGAGTTCGGGGGAGATTCGCACCGGGGAGCTGTTTTTT.

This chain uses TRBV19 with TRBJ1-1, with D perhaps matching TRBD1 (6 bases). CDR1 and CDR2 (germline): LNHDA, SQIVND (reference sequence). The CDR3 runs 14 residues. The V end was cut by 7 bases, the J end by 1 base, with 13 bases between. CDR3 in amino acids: CASMVTGTNTEAFF. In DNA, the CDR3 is TGTGCCAGTATGGTAACAGGGACGAACACTGAAGCTTTCTTT.

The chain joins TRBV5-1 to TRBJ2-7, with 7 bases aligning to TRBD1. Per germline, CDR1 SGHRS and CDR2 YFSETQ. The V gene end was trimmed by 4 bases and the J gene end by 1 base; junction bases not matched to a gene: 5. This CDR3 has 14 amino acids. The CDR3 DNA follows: TGCGCCAGCAGCCGGGACAGACCATCCTACGAGCAGTACTTC. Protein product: CASSRDRPSYEQYF.

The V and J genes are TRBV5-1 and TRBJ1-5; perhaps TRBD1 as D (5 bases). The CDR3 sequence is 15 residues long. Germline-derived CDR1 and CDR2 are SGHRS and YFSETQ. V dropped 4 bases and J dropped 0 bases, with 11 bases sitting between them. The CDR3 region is CASSPGDYSNQPQHF. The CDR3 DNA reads TGCGCCAGCAGCCCGGGGGATTATAGCAATCAGCCCCAGCATTTT.

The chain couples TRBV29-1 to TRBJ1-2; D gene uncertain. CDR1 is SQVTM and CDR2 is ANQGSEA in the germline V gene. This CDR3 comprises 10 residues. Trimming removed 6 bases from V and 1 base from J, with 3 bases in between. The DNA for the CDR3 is TGCAGCGTCGGTAACTATGGCTACACCTTC. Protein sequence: CSVGNYGYTF.

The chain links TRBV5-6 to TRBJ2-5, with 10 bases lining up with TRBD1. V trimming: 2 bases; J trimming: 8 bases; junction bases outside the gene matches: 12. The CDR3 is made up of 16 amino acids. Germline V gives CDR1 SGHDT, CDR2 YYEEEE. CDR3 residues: CASSFGVRTGGDTQYF. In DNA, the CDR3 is TGTGCCAGCAGCTTCGGCGTTAGGACAGGGGGGGACACCCAGTACTTC.

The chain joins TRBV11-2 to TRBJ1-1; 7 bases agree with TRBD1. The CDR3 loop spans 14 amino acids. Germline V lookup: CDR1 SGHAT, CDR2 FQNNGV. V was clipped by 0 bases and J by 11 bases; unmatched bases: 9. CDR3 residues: CASSLDRDRRAAFF. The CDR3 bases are TGTGCCAGCAGCTTAGACCGGGACAGAAGGGCGGCTTTCTTT.

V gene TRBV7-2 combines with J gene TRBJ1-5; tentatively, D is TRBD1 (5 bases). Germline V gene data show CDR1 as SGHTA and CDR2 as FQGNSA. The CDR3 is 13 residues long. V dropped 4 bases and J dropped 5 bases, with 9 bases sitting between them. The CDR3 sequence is CASSSQGDQPQHF. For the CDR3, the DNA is TGTGCCAGCAGCTCGCAGGGTGATCAGCCCCAGCATTTT.

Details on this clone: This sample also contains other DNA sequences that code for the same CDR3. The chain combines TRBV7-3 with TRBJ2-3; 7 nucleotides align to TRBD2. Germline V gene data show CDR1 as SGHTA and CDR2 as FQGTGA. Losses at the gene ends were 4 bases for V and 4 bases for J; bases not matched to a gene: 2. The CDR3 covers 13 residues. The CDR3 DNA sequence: TGTGCCAGCAGCTCGAGCGGGGCAGATACGCAGTATTTT. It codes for CASSSSGADTQYF.

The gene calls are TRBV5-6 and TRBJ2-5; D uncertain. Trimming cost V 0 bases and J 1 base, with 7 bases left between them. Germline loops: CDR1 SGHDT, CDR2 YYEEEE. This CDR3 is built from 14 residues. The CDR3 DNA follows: TGTGCCAGCAGCTTGGGGGCCGGCCAAGAGACCCAGTACTTC. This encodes CASSLGAGQETQYF.

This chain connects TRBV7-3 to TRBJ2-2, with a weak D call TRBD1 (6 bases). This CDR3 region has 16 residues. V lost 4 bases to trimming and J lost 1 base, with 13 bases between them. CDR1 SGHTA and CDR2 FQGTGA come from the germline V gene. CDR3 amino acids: CASSSASRGNTGELFF. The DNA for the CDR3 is TGTGCCAGCAGCTCCGCCTCCAGGGGGAACACCGGGGAGCTGTTTTTT.

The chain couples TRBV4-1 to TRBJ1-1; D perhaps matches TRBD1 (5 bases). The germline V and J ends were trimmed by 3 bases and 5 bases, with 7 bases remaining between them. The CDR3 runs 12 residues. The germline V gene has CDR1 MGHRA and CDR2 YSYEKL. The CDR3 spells CASSHGGTEAFF. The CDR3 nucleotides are TGCGCCAGCAGCCATGGGGGGACTGAAGCTTTCTTT.

The CDR3 loop reads CASSLEGRQEQPQHF. Written as DNA, the CDR3 is TGTGCCAGCAGCTTAGAGGGTCGACAGGAGCAGCCCCAGCATTTT. The rearrangement uses TRBV7-2 and TRBJ1-5; the D gene is possibly TRBD1 (6 bases). There are 15 residues in the CDR3. Trimming cost V 1 base and J 7 bases, with 14 bases left between them. In germline, CDR1 is SGHTA, CDR2 FQGNSA.

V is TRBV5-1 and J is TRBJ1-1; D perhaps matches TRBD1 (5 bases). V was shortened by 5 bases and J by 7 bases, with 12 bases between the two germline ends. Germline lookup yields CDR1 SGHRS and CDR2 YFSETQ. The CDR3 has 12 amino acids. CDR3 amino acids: CASSLQGIEAFF. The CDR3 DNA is TGCGCCAGCAGTCTTCAGGGAATTGAAGCTTTCTTT.